This TCR beta chain was profiled in a study of blood T cell repertoires in COVID-19. Whole-study context: Whether acute or convalescent, the COVID-19 samples came from the United States, Italy and Spain.

Original handling: Reference gene primer amplification gave estimated nucleated cell counts. The method was immunoSEQ multiplex PCR; TCRdb's version includes in-frame clones alone and lacks a portion of them. V and J calls and clone size follow that table, whereas D and trimming were derived from the DNA. The sample yields about 340,000 clones, around 86% seen once. Patients from Seattle were sampled longitudinally, starting during active infection. The source is a woman between 50 and 59 years old with COVID-19, enrolled during active disease. Sequenced sample: peripheral blood.

The CDR3 spells CASSNRDTSNGQYF. The CDR3 DNA reads as TGTGCCAGCTCAAATAGGGACACTTCGAACGGCCAGTACTTC. V gene TRBV18 combines with J gene TRBJ2-5; perhaps TRBD1 as D (6 bases). This CDR3 contains 14 residues. Per germline, CDR1 KGHSH and CDR2 LQKENI. Trimming cost V 5 bases and J 10 bases, with 20 bases left between them.